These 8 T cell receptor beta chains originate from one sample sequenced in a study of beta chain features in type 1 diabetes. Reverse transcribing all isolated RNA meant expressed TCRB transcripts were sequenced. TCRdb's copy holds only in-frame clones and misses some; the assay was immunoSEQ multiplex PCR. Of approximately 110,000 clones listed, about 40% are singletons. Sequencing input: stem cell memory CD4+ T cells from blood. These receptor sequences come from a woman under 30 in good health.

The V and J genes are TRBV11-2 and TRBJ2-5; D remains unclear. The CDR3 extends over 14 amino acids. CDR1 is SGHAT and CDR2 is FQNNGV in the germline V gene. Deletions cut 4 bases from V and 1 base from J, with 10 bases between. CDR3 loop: CASSSRSSQETQYF. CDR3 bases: TGTGCCAGCAGCTCCCGGTCGTCCCAAGAGACCCAGTACTTC.

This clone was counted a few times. The chain's CDR3 is CASSALGLAGYNEQFF. The CDR3 DNA is TGTGCCAGCAGCGCCCTCGGACTAGCGGGATACAATGAGCAGTTCTTC. The chain links TRBV7-9 to TRBJ2-1, with 12 bases lining up with TRBD2. CDR3 length: 16 residues. Germline lookup yields CDR1 SEHNR and CDR2 FQNEAQ (reference sequence). V shed 5 bases, J shed 4 bases, and the junction held 6 bases outside the gene matches.

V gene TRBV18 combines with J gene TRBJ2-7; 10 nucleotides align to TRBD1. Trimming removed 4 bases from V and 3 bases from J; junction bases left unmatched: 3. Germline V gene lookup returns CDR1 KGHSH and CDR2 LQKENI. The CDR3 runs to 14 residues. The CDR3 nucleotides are TGTGCCAGCTCACGTGGGACAGGGGACTACGAGCAGTACTTC. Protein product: CASSRGTGDYEQYF. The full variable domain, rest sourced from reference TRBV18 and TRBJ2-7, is NAGVMQNPRHLVRRRGQEARLRCSPMKGHSHVYWYRQLPEEGLKFMVYLQKENIIDESGMPKERFSAEFPKEGPSILRIQQVVRGDSAAYFCASSRGTGDYEQYFGPGTRLTVT.

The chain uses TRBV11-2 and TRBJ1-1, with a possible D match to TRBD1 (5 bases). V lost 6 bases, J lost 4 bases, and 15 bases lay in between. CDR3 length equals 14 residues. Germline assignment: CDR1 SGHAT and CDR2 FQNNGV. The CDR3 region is CASRFHGQGTEAFF. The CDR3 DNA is TGTGCCAGCAGATTCCACGGGCAGGGCACTGAAGCTTTCTTT. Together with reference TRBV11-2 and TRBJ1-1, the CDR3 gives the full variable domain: EAGVAQSPRYKIIEKRQSVAFWCNPISGHATLYWYQQILGQGPKLLIQFQNNGVVDDSQLPKDRFSAERLKGVDSTLKIQPAKLEDSAVYLCASRFHGQGTEAFFGQGTRLTVV.

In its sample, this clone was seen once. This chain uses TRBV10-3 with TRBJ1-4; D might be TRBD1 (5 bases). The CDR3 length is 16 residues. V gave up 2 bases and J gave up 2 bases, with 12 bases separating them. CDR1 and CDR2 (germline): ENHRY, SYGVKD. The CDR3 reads CAISEGGDETNEKLFF. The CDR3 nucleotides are TGTGCCATCAGTGAGGGAGGGGATGAGACTAATGAAAAACTGTTTTTT.

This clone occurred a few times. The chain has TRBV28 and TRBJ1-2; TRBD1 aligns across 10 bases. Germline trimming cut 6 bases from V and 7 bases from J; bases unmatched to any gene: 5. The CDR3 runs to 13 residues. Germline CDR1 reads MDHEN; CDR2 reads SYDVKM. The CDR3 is CASSPDRGTGYTF. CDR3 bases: TGTGCCAGCAGCCCGGACAGGGGGACTGGCTACACCTTC.

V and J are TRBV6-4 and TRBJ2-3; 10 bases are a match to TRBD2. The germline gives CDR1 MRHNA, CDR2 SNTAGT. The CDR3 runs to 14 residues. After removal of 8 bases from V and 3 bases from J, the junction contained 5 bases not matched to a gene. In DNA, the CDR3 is TGTGCCAGCGTTCTAGCGGGAGCTACAGATACGCAGTATTTT. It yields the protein CASVLAGATDTQYF.

The CDR3 is CASSQAQGVILKETQYF. In nucleotides, the CDR3 is TGTGCCAGCAGCCAAGCCCAGGGGGTAATTCTTAAAGAGACCCAGTACTTC. This rearrangement joins TRBV14 to TRBJ2-5, with 7 bases that match TRBD1. Germline V CDR1 and CDR2: SGHDN, FVKESK. V was clipped by 1 base and J by 3 bases; unmatched bases: 11. CDR3 length equals 17 residues.